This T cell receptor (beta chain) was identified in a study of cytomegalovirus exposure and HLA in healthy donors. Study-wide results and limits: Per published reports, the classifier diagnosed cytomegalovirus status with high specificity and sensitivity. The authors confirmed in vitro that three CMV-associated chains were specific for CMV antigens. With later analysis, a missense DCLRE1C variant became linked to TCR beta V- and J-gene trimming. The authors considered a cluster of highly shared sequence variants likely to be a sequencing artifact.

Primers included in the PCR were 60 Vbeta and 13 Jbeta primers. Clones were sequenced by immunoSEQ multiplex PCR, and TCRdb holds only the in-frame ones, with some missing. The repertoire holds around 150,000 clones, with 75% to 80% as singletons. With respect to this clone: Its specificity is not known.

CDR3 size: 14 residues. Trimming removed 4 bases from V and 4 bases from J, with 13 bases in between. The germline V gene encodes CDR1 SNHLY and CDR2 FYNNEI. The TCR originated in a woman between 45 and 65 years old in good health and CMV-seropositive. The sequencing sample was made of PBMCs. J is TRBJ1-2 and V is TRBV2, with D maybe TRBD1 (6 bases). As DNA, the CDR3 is TGTGCCAGCAGTGCGACAGGTAATGGCTATGGCTACACCTTC. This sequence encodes CASSATGNGYGYTF.